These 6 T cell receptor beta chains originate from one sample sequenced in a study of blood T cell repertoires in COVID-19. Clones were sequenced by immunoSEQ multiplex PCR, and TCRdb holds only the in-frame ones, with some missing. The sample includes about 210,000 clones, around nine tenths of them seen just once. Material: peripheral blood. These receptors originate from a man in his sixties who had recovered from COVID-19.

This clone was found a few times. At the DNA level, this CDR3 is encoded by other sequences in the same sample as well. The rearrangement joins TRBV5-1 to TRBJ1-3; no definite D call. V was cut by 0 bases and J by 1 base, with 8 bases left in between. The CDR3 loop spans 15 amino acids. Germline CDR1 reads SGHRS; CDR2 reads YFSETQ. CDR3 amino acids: CASSLVEGSGNTIYF. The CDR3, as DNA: TGCGCCAGCAGCTTGGTTGAGGGTTCTGGAAACACCATATATTTT. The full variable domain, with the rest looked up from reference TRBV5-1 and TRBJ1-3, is KAGVTQTPRYLIKTRGQQVTLSCSPISGHRSVSWYQQTPGQGLQFLFEYFSETQRNKGNFPGRFSGRQFSNSRSEMNVSTLELGDSALYLCASSLVEGSGNTIYFGEGSWLTVV.

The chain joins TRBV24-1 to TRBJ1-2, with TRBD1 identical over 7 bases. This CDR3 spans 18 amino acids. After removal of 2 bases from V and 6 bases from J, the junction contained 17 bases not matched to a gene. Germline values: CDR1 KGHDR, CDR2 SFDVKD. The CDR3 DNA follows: TGTGCCACCAGTGATTCCCCCCCGTCCCCGACAGGGTCCCATGGCTACACCTTC. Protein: CATSDSPPSPTGSHGYTF.

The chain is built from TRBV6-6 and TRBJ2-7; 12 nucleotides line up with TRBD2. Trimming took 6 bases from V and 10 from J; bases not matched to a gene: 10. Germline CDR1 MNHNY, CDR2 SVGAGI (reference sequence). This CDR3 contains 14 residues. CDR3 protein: CASSPTTSGRLQYF. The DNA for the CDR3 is TGTGCCAGCAGCCCCACGACTAGCGGGAGACTTCAGTACTTC.

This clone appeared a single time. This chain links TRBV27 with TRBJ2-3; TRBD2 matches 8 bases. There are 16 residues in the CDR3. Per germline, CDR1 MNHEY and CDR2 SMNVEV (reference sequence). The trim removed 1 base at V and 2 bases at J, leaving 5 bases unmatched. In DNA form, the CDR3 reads TGTGCCAGCAGTTTATTAGAAGCGGGGGCCACAGATACGCAGTATTTT. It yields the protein CASSLLEAGATDTQYF.

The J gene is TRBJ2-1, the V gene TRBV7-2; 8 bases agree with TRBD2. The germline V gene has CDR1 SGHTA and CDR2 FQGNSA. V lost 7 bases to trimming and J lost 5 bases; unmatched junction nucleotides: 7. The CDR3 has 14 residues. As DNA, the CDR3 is TGTGCCAGCAAGCTTGGTAGCGGGGACAATGAGCAGTTCTTC. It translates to CASKLGSGDNEQFF.

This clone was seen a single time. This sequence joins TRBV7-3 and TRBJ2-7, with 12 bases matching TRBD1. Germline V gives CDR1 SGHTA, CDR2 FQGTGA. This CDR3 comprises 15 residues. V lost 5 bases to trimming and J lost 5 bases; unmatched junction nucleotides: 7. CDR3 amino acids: CASSAKGTGGNEQYF. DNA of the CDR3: TGTGCCAGCAGCGCAAAGGGGACAGGGGGCAACGAGCAGTACTTC.